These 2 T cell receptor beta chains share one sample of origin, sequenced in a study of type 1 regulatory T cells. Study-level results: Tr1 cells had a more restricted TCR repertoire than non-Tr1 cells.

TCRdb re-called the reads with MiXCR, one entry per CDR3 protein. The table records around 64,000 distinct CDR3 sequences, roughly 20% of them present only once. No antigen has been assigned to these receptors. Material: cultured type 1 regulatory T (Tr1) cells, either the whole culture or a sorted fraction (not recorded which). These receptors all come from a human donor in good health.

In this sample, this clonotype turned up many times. The CDR3 bases are TGCGCCAGCAGCTATCAAATGAACACTGAAGCTTTCTTT. Translating gives CASSYQMNTEAFF. The chain combines TRBV5-1 with TRBJ1-1; no firm D call. V was clipped by 3 bases and J by 0 bases, with 6 bases between them. Germline V gene lookup returns CDR1 SGHRS and CDR2 YFSETQ. CDR3 length: 13 amino acids.

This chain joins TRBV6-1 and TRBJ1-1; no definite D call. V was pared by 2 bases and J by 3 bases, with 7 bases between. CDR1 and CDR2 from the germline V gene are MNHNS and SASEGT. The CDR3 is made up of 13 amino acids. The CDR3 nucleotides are TGTGCCAGCAGTGAATCCAGAGACACTGAAGCTTTCTTT. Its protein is CASSESRDTEAFF.